This passage covers 22 T cell receptor beta chains from one sample sequenced in a study of blood T cells in healthy people across ages. A J-beta primer mix and a sample-barcoded 5' primer were used in a second PCR of roughly 6 to 11 cycles. MiXCR, run by TCRdb on the 5' RACE reads, gives a single entry per CDR3 protein. The sample shows 800,000 to 950,000 distinct CDR3 sequences, roughly 43% of them seen only once. Sequenced: blood. The receptors originated from a man under 40 in good health.

This clonotype was detected a few times. This chain links TRBV27 with TRBJ2-5; TRBD2 might be the D (5 bases). The better agreement between TRBJ2-7 and the DNA end casts doubt on the J call. In germline, CDR1 is MNHEY, CDR2 SMNVEV (reference sequence). This CDR3 contains 13 residues. This CDR3 reads CASSFRETYEQYF. In DNA, the CDR3 is TGTGCCAGCAGTTTCCGGGAAACCTACGAGCAGTACTTC.

The gene calls are TRBV3-1 and TRBJ2-7; 8 bases map to TRBD1. Unmatched junction bases numbered 7, after V lost 6 bases and J lost 6 bases. The CDR3 is 13 amino acids. Germline CDR1 reads LGHDT; CDR2 reads YNNKEL (reference sequence). CDR3 amino acids: CASRRTGTGEQYF. The CDR3 nucleotides read TGTGCCAGCAGACGGACAGGGACGGGCGAGCAGTACTTC.

This clonotype was observed a handful of times. The chain has TRBV6-6 and TRBJ1-1, with no clear D. Trimming left V 9 bases short and J 9 bases short, with 20 bases between. Germline V gene sequence: CDR1 MNHNY, CDR2 SVGAGI (reference sequence). This CDR3 is 13 amino acids long. CDR3 bases: TGTGCCAGTATGATACCAACCGACAACAAAGCTTTCTTT. This sequence encodes CASMIPTDNKAFF.

This rearrangement joins TRBV30 to TRBJ1-5; the D gene is possibly TRBD1 (5 bases). The germline V gene encodes CDR1 GTSNPN and CDR2 SVGIG (reference sequence). This CDR3 spans 16 amino acids. The V gene lost 3 bases and the J gene lost 6 bases, with 21 bases spanning the gap. The CDR3 here is CAWSPMAGGGFQPQHF. In nucleotides, the CDR3 is TGTGCCTGGAGCCCAATGGCGGGTGGGGGGTTTCAGCCCCAGCATTTT.

This clonotype was observed a single time. The chain carries TRBV7-6 and TRBJ2-1; perhaps TRBD2 as D (6 bases). Germline V CDR1 and CDR2: SGHVS, FNYEAQ. V was pared by 7 bases and J by 8 bases, with 15 bases between. The CDR3 contains 13 residues. The CDR3 coding sequence is TGTGCCAGCACCCGACCGGGACTCTATGAGCAGTTCTTC. Its translation is CASTRPGLYEQFF.

This clonotype appeared many times. The junction shows a germline mismatch at one end, possibly a read error. This sequence joins TRBV4-1 and TRBJ2-7; weak D call: TRBD1 (5 bases). From germline, CDR1 is MGHRA and CDR2 YSYEKL. There are 13 residues in the CDR3. CDR3 sequence: CASSQGATYEQYF. The CDR3, as DNA: TGTGCCAGCAGCCAAGGGGCAACCTACGAGCAGTACTTC.

The V gene is TRBV11-3, the J gene TRBJ2-7; 9 bases are a match to TRBD1. V shed 5 bases, J shed 5 bases, and the junction held 13 bases outside the gene matches. Germline V gene sequence: CDR1 SGHNT, CDR2 YENEEA. The CDR3 totals 16 residues. This CDR3 reads CASSKTTGQGFHEQYF. CDR3 bases: TGTGCCAGCAGCAAAACCACGGGACAGGGATTCCACGAGCAGTACTTC.

This chain connects TRBV5-1 to TRBJ2-1; the match to TRBD1 covers 7 bases. CDR1 and CDR2 from the germline V gene are SGHRS and YFSETQ. The CDR3 is 14 amino acids. V was clipped by 8 bases and J by 8 bases; unmatched bases: 13. CDR3 DNA: TGCGCCAGACAGCCGGTACAGGGGTCCCATGAGCAGTTCTTC. Translating gives CARQPVQGSHEQFF.

The V gene is TRBV5-1, the J gene TRBJ2-5; possible D gene TRBD2, 7 bases. The germline gives CDR1 SGHRS, CDR2 YFSETQ. The ends were cut back, 0 bases at V and 1 base at J, with 10 bases in the middle. The CDR3 extends over 15 amino acids. As DNA, the CDR3 is TGCGCCAGCAGCTTGGAGGGGGAGGGCCAAGAGACCCAGTACTTC. It codes for CASSLEGEGQETQYF.

This chain joins TRBV6-2 or TRBV6-3 and TRBJ2-1, with unresolved D. Trimming removed 4 bases at V and 15 bases at J, with 13 bases between. The CDR3 has 11 amino acids. The V gene's germline CDR1 is MNHEY and CDR2 SVGEGT. This chain's CDR3 is CASSSTPSAFF. The CDR3 DNA reads TGTGCCAGCAGTTCTACCCCTTCGGCGTTCTTC.

The V call is TRBV27, the J call TRBJ2-5; 8 bases are shared with TRBD2. V was clipped by 5 bases and J by 5 bases; unmatched bases: 13. CDR3 length equals 16 residues. CDR1 and CDR2 (germline): MNHEY, SMNVEV (reference sequence). The CDR3 DNA follows: TGTGCCAGCAGTCCAAGGGGGGTAGCGGGATCGGAGACCCAGTACTTC. This translates into CASSPRGVAGSETQYF.

This clonotype was seen a few times. V is TRBV5-1 and J is TRBJ2-5, with 13 bases identical to TRBD2. The CDR3 totals 14 residues. Trimming took 4 bases from V and 5 from J; bases not matched to a gene: 2. Germline lookup yields CDR1 SGHRS and CDR2 YFSETQ. The DNA of the CDR3 is TGCGCCAGCAGCCGGACTAGCGGGGGTGAGACCCAGTACTTC. This gives the protein CASSRTSGGETQYF.

The rearrangement links TRBV6-5 to TRBJ1-1; D not resolved. Germline lookup yields CDR1 MNHEY and CDR2 SVGAGI. Trimming took 5 bases from V and 1 from J, leaving 14 bases between them. This CDR3 region has 15 residues. Written as DNA, the CDR3 is TGTGCCAGCAGTCCCCGGGCAGCCGCGAACACTGAAGCTTTCTTT. Protein product: CASSPRAAANTEAFF.

V gene TRBV18 combines with J gene TRBJ2-5; unclear D gene. The germline V gene has CDR1 KGHSH and CDR2 LQKENI. V lost 1 base and J lost 2, with 5 bases in between. The CDR3 length is 13 residues. CDR3 region: CASSPQQQETQYF. Written as DNA, the CDR3 is TGTGCCAGCTCACCACAGCAGCAAGAGACCCAGTACTTC.

This clonotype was detected once. This clone may be a read error of a much larger clone one base away. This chain joins TRBV25-1 and TRBJ2-7; D is unresolved. Per germline, CDR1 MGHDK and CDR2 SYGVNS. The CDR3 is 17 residues long. Trimming pared 7 bases from V and 7 bases from J, leaving 29 bases between. CDR3 nucleotides: TGTGCCAGCACCCTTAGGTGCCGGCGGAGCTCCTACAATGAGCAGTACTTC. Translated: CASTLRCRRSSYNEQYF.

This chain joins TRBV6-1 and TRBJ2-1; 7 nucleotides agree with TRBD2. Germline loops: CDR1 MNHNS, CDR2 SASEGT. This CDR3 has 16 amino acids. Unmatched junction bases numbered 11, after V lost 7 bases and J lost 2 bases. The CDR3 sequence: CASTAGELTTYNEQFF. CDR3 nucleotide sequence: TGTGCCAGCACGGCGGGGGAGCTCACCACCTACAATGAGCAGTTCTTC.

The gene calls are TRBV29-1 and TRBJ1-1; D is unclear. V lost 4 bases and J 8 bases, leaving 11 bases between the germline ends. CDR3 length: 11 amino acids. Germline loops: CDR1 SQVTM, CDR2 ANQGSEA. The chain's CDR3 is CSVGEIGEAFF. In nucleotides, the CDR3 is TGCAGCGTTGGGGAGATCGGGGAAGCTTTCTTT.

This clonotype was detected only once. This chain uses TRBV7-2 with TRBJ2-5, with a tentative D call TRBD2 (6 bases). This CDR3 region has 16 residues. The germline V and J ends were trimmed by 1 base and 0 bases, with 12 bases remaining between them. CDR1 is SGHTA and CDR2 is FQGNSA in the germline V gene. CDR3 amino acids: CASSLGGVLYQETQYF. The CDR3 nucleotides are TGTGCCAGCAGCTTAGGCGGGGTGTTGTACCAAGAGACCCAGTACTTC.

The sample holds many counts of this clonotype. The CDR3 DNA reads as TGTGCCAGCAGCTTAGAGAAGGGACAGGCAGCCTACGAGCAGTACTTC. It is translated as CASSLEKGQAAYEQYF. The chain joins TRBV11-2 to TRBJ2-7; 8 nucleotides align to TRBD1. Germline CDR1 is SGHAT and CDR2 is FQNNGV. Losses at the gene ends were 0 bases for V and 2 bases for J; bases not matched to a gene: 6. This CDR3 region has 16 residues.

This chain uses TRBV28 with TRBJ2-7; 7 bases are shared with TRBD1. Trimming took 4 bases from V and 3 from J; bases not matched to a gene: 3. In germline, CDR1 is MDHEN, CDR2 SYDVKM. The CDR3 contains 13 residues. CDR3 in amino acids: CASSWDSRYEQYF. For the CDR3, the DNA is TGTGCCAGCAGTTGGGACAGCCGCTACGAGCAGTACTTC.

This chain links TRBV20-1 with TRBJ2-7; the D call may be TRBD1 or TRBD2 (6 bases each). V was cut by 3 bases and J by 0 bases, with 18 bases left in between. Germline V gene lookup returns CDR1 DFQATT and CDR2 SNEGSKA (reference sequence). The CDR3 extends over 16 amino acids. CDR3 sequence: CSASGAGRGISYEQYF. Written as DNA, the CDR3 is TGCAGTGCTAGTGGAGCGGGCAGGGGAATCTCCTACGAGCAGTACTTC.

This clonotype showed up just a few times. V and J are TRBV7-9 and TRBJ1-6; the D is unclear. V lost 3 bases and J 9 bases, leaving 9 bases between the germline ends. From germline, CDR1 is SEHNR and CDR2 FQNEAQ (reference sequence). The CDR3 has 13 residues. The CDR3 DNA reads as TGTGCCAGCAGCTTGCCCCCCCCTTCACCCCTCCACTTT. Protein: CASSLPPPSPLHF. Using reference TRBV7-9 and TRBJ1-6 for the parts outside the CDR3, the full variable domain is DTGVSQNPRHKITKRGQNVTFRCDPISEHNRLYWYRQTLGQGPEFLTYFQNEAQLEKSRLLSDRFSAERPKGSFSTLEIQRTEQGDSAMYLCASSLPPPSPLHFGNGTRLTVT.